This TCR beta chain was profiled in a study of T cell responses to AZD1222 COVID-19 vaccine. V was pared by 5 bases and J by 2 bases, with 12 bases between. The germline V gene has CDR1 SGHAT and CDR2 FQNNGV. This CDR3 comprises 14 residues. Sequencing used immunoSEQ multiplex PCR; TCRdb keeps in-frame clones, though not all of them. The sample carries 80,000 to 100,000 clones, roughly nine tenths recorded once. The clonotype originates from an adult who received the AZD1222 COVID-19 vaccine. Material: peripheral blood, obtained 28 days after the second AZD1222 dose. The chain combines TRBV11-2 with TRBJ2-5; TRBD2 might be the D (6 bases). CDR3 loop: CASSDVGGQETQYF. CDR3 nucleotides: TGTGCCAGCAGCGACGTCGGGGGTCAAGAGACCCAGTACTTC. Complete variable domain (other parts from reference TRBV11-2 and TRBJ2-5): EAGVAQSPRYKIIEKRQSVAFWCNPISGHATLYWYQQILGQGPKLLIQFQNNGVVDDSQLPKDRFSAERLKGVDSTLKIQPAKLEDSAVYLCASSDVGGQETQYFGPGTRLLVL.